This TCR beta chain was sequenced in a study of T cells in Graves' hyperthyroidism and ophthalmopathy. Study-wide results and limits: In the blood, most expanded thyroid clonotypes above 0.001 appeared as well.

Exclusion of patients followed from uncontrolled infection, other autoimmune disease, pregnancy or lactation. Diagnoses rested on clinical symptoms, serum thyroxine and TRAb, thyroid ultrasound and orbital computed tomography. Germline assignment: CDR1 SGHTA and CDR2 FQGNSA. V lost 5 bases and J 3 bases, leaving 16 bases between the germline ends. The CDR3 runs to 16 residues. This clonotype was seen more than once but under ten times. Its antigen is not identified. Authors of the study amplified TCR beta CDR3 regions from RNA transcripts. When the TCR CDR3 underwent first-round RT-PCR, the HTBI primer set was used. Each CDR3 protein is one row after TCRdb ran MiXCR on the multiplex PCR reads. The sample includes about 760,000 distinct CDR3 sequences, 35% of them seen just once.

The V call is TRBV7-2, the J call TRBJ2-2; a weak D match, TRBD2 (7 bases). This TCR derives from a woman in her thirties or forties with Graves' hyperthyroidism. Sequencing input: blood. The DNA of the CDR3 is TGTGCCAGCAGCCCCGAAGACGGGGGGCACACCGGGGAGCTGTTTTTT. Translated: CASSPEDGGHTGELFF. The full variable domain, in which reference TRBV7-2 and TRBJ2-2 provide the parts outside the CDR3, is GAGVSQSPSNKVTEKGKDVELRCDPISGHTALYWYRQSLGQGLEFLIYFQGNSAPDKSGLPSDRFSAERTGGSVSTLTIQRTQQEDSAVYLCASSPEDGGHTGELFFGEGSRLTVL.